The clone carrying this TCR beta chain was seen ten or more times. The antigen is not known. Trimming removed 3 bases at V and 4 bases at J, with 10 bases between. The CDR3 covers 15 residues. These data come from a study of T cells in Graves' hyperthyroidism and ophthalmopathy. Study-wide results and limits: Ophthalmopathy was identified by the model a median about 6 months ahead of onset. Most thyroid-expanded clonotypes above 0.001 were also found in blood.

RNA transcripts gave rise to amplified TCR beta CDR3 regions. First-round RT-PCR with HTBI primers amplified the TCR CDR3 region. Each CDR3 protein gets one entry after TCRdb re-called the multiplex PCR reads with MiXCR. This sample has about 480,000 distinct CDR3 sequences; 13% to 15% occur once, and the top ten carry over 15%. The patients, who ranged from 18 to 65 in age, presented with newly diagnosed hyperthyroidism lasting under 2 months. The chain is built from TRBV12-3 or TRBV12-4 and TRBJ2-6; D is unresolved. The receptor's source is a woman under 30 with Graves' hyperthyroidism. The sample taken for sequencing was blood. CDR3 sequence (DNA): TGTGCCAGCAGTTTCACGGCGCCCGGGGCCAACGTCCTGACTTTC. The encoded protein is CASSFTAPGANVLTF.